The T cell receptor (beta chain) under discussion was sequenced for a study of blood T cell repertoires in COVID-19. Study background: The analysed material was cDNA or gDNA that came from T cells, B-cell-depleted T cells, or PBMCs.

V was clipped by 4 bases and J by 5 bases, with 15 bases between them. Germline CDR1 and CDR2: KGHSH and LQKENI. CDR3 size: 14 residues. TCRdb's copy holds only in-frame clones and misses some; the assay was immunoSEQ multiplex PCR. The profile shows more than 300,000 clones, approximately 93% of them singletons. Donors were grouped by their self-reported clinical history. The sample comprised PBMCs or T cells enriched from blood (not recorded which). V and J are TRBV18 and TRBJ2-7, with D perhaps matching TRBD1 (6 bases). The TCR comes from a woman aged 40 to 50 who had been exposed to COVID-19. The DNA of the CDR3 is TGTGCCAGCTCACAAACGACAGGCTGGAACGAGCAGTACTTC. Translation gives CASSQTTGWNEQYF.